This is a list of T cell receptor beta chains from one sample in a study of cytomegalovirus exposure and HLA in healthy donors. TCRdb's copy holds only in-frame clones and misses some; the assay was immunoSEQ multiplex PCR. The data hold about 89,000 clones, with roughly 79% observed a single time. The sample consisted of PBMCs. These receptors were taken from a male donor in good health and CMV-seronegative. The CDR3 runs from the conserved cysteine through the conserved F or W. D genes are given only for firm matches.

j_call d_call v_call cdr3_aa
TRBJ1-1 - TRBV29-1 CSALSGSTEAFF
TRBJ1-1 - TRBV5-4 CASSLYQGSTEAFF
TRBJ2-3 - TRBV6-1 CASSGTWADTQYF
TRBJ1-2 - TRBV12-5 CASGLVFDQGPGDGYTF
TRBJ1-1 - TRBV28 CASSRGLTEAFF
TRBJ1-5 TRBD1 TRBV7-9 CASSNWGRGQPNQPQHF
TRBJ2-1 - TRBV29-1 CSVEGQGFNEQFF
TRBJ2-4 TRBD1 TRBV29-1 CSVWTGDWAKNIQYF
TRBJ1-2 - TRBV28 CASSPSGDFGLVYGYTF
TRBJ2-1 TRBD2 TRBV5-1 CASSLGLADNEQFF
TRBJ2-1 - TRBV28 CASKLLSNEQFF
TRBJ2-1 - TRBV7-7 CASSLSGRSTYNEQFF
TRBJ1-1 - TRBV6-1 CASSAIRTLREDTEAFF
TRBJ1-2 - TRBV7-2 CASSLEKTGWRSYTF
TRBJ1-1 - TRBV2 CASSEARLNTEAFF
TRBJ1-1 TRBD1 TRBV7-2 CASGLFGTGGGGAFF
TRBJ2-5 - TRBV5-6 CASFGAGQETQYF
TRBJ1-2 TRBD1 TRBV30 CAWSGRQGTNYGYTF
TRBJ2-6 TRBD2 TRBV7-2 CASSLSGGAGANVLTF
TRBJ2-7 TRBD2 TRBV4-1 CASSRALAGAHGEQYF
TRBJ2-7 TRBD2 TRBV27 CASSLRLSGTSGIAYEQYF
TRBJ2-7 - TRBV11-1 CASSRTDYEQYF
TRBJ1-1 - TRBV29-1 CSVRSGGLEAFF
TRBJ1-1 - TRBV29-1 CSVVSGNNKAFF
TRBJ2-6 - TRBV28 CASSLGANGLTF
TRBJ1-3 - TRBV19 CASSGAGSSSGNTIYF
TRBJ2-3 TRBD2 TRBV4-3 CASSQGRLAGYSTDTQYF
TRBJ1-5 TRBD1 TRBV28 CASSSGQGPERIKQPQHF
TRBJ1-1 - TRBV7-8 CASSLGRQLNTEAFF
TRBJ2-7 TRBD1 TRBV7-6 CASSLGGTGLAYEQYF
TRBJ2-7 - TRBV25-1 CASSERGEQYF
TRBJ1-2 - TRBV9 CASSPRDGNYGYTF
TRBJ1-1 - TRBV19 CATRMGHQNTEAFF
TRBJ2-7 - TRBV6-5 CASSYSKWAGPYEQYF
TRBJ1-5 - TRBV7-9 CASSEDTRMEPQHF
TRBJ2-7 - TRBV29-1 CSVFAGDEQYF
TRBJ1-4 TRBD1 TRBV9 CASSGDRGWGLFF
TRBJ1-2 - TRBV7-2 CASSLAGGAGGYTF
TRBJ2-7 - TRBV5-1 CASSSRGGSDEQYF
TRBJ1-3 - TRBV9 CASSAQQGYGNTIYF
TRBJ2-3 - TRBV29-1 CSVRGLPKQTDTQYF
TRBJ1-2 - TRBV6-1 CASSVAGGDYGYTF
TRBJ1-1 TRBD1 TRBV28 CASSPGGQGIPEDRAFF
TRBJ1-2 - TRBV29-1 CSAQGGGYGYTF
TRBJ1-2 - TRBV9 CASSPNHGQSNYGYTF
TRBJ2-1 - TRBV10-1 CASSERGSYNEQFF
TRBJ2-2 - TRBV5-6 CASSRQTNTGELFF